Below, 28 T cell receptor beta chains from the same sample are listed, as sequenced in a study of blood T cell repertoires in COVID-19. Some clones are missing from TCRdb's copy, which holds only in-frame ones; the method was immunoSEQ multiplex PCR. Of over 30,000 clones in the sample, around 77% were seen once. Sequencing was carried out using peripheral blood. Receptors originate from a human donor in a cohort sampled during active COVID-19.

The CDR3 DNA follows: TGCGCCAGCAGCGTCGGGGAAGCCTCCTACAATGAGCAGTTCTTC. Its protein product is CASSVGEASYNEQFF. The V gene is TRBV4-3, the J gene TRBJ2-1; possible D gene TRBD2, 5 bases. The germline V gene has CDR1 LGHNA and CDR2 YSLEER. This CDR3 contains 15 residues. V was trimmed by 5 bases and J by 0 bases, leaving 11 bases between them.

The rearrangement joins TRBV27 to TRBJ2-1; no reliable D call. Germline V gene data show CDR1 as MNHEY and CDR2 as SMNVEV (reference sequence). The CDR3 has 16 amino acids. V was trimmed by 7 bases and J by 6 bases, leaving 22 bases between them. The CDR3 sequence is CASTRVLTPLVNEQFF. The CDR3, as DNA: TGTGCCAGCACCCGGGTCCTCACCCCGCTTGTCAATGAGCAGTTCTTC.

In DNA form, the CDR3 reads TGCAGCGTTGAACGGGTCAATGAGCAGTTCTTC. Protein: CSVERVNEQFF. The chain is built from TRBV29-1 and TRBJ2-1; D call uncertain. Per germline, CDR1 SQVTM and CDR2 ANQGSEA. This CDR3 is 11 amino acids long. Trimming took 2 bases from V and 6 from J, leaving 5 bases between them.

This chain joins TRBV6-1 and TRBJ2-5; 14 nucleotides align to TRBD2. Germline trimming cut 4 bases from V and 6 bases from J; bases unmatched to any gene: 13. Germline V lookup: CDR1 MNHNS, CDR2 SASEGT. The CDR3 length is 18 residues. CDR3 loop: CASSGRAGTSGSGQTQYF. DNA for the CDR3: TGTGCCAGCAGTGGGAGGGCCGGGACTAGCGGGAGTGGCCAGACCCAGTACTTC.

The rearrangement joins TRBV28 to TRBJ2-1; 9 nucleotides line up with TRBD1. The CDR3 is 16 amino acids. V shed 6 bases, J shed 7 bases, and the junction held 13 bases outside the gene matches. Germline V gene sequence: CDR1 MDHEN, CDR2 SYDVKM. CDR3 bases: TGTGCCAGCAGGGCCGGGCACAGGGGGCTAGCGAATGAGCAGTTCTTC. It translates to CASRAGHRGLANEQFF.

V gene TRBV5-1 combines with J gene TRBJ1-1, with D hard to call. This CDR3 is built from 16 residues. In germline, CDR1 is SGHRS, CDR2 YFSETQ. V dropped 0 bases and J dropped 2 bases, with 14 bases sitting between them. The CDR3, as DNA: TGCGCCAGCAGCTTGGCCGGCGGGAGGGTAAACACTGAAGCTTTCTTT. It encodes CASSLAGGRVNTEAFF.

The rearrangement joins TRBV28 to TRBJ2-1; D may be TRBD2 (6 bases). This CDR3 spans 15 amino acids. V was cut by 6 bases and J by 8 bases, with 20 bases left in between. Germline CDR1 reads MDHEN; CDR2 reads SYDVKM. In DNA form, the CDR3 reads TGTGCCAGCAGCTCCCCCCGGGACTTCTGGGATGAGCAGTTCTTC. Its protein product is CASSSPRDFWDEQFF.

Here the CDR3 DNA reads TGCGCCAGCAGCCGTCACAATGAGCAGTTCTTC. Protein sequence: CASSRHNEQFF. This chain joins TRBV5-1 and TRBJ2-1, with no clear D. The V gene's germline CDR1 is SGHRS and CDR2 YFSETQ. The CDR3 covers 11 residues. Trimming cost V 4 bases and J 5 bases, with 4 bases left between them.

The rearrangement links TRBV24-1 to TRBJ1-1; 7 positions agree with TRBD1. Germline loops: CDR1 KGHDR, CDR2 SFDVKD. The junction had 2 bases not matched to a gene; V was cut back by 7 bases and J by 1 base. The CDR3 covers 13 residues. CDR3 region: CATRNRGNTEAFF. The CDR3, as DNA: TGTGCCACCAGGAACAGGGGGAACACTGAAGCTTTCTTT.

This clone was found a few times. The rearrangement uses TRBV24-1 and TRBJ2-7; TRBD2 agrees at 7 bases. Germline CDR1 reads KGHDR; CDR2 reads SFDVKD. Losses at the gene ends were 9 bases for V and 2 bases for J; bases not matched to a gene: 9. The CDR3 has 14 amino acids. The CDR3 DNA reads TGTGCCACCCTGGGTGCGGGGGTAACCTACGAGCAGTACTTC. It translates to CATLGAGVTYEQYF.

The chain has TRBV9 and TRBJ2-3; tentative D call: TRBD2 (6 bases). This CDR3 region has 14 residues. V was pared by 3 bases and J by 0 bases, with 8 bases between. Germline V gives CDR1 SGDLS, CDR2 YYNGEE. The CDR3 region has the DNA TGTGCCAGCAGCGGACTAGTTAGCACAGATACGCAGTATTTT. This translates into CASSGLVSTDTQYF.

The gene calls are TRBV19 and TRBJ1-1; D may be TRBD1 (6 bases). V was pared by 6 bases and J by 4 bases, with 18 bases between. CDR3 length: 15 residues. Per the germline V gene, CDR1 is LNHDA and CDR2 is SQIVND (reference sequence). CDR3 DNA: TGTGCCAGTAGGGCCTACCAGGGGTTAACCACTGAAGCTTTCTTT. Amino acids: CASRAYQGLTTEAFF.

The rearrangement links TRBV28 to TRBJ1-5; tentative D call: TRBD1 (6 bases). The V gene lost 5 bases and the J gene lost 0 bases, with 20 bases spanning the gap. The CDR3 is made up of 18 amino acids. Germline V gene lookup returns CDR1 MDHEN and CDR2 SYDVKM. The CDR3 sequence: CASSQTGSLQDSNQPQHF. CDR3 nucleotide sequence: TGTGCCAGCAGTCAAACAGGGTCCCTACAAGATAGCAATCAGCCCCAGCATTTT.

The chain joins TRBV12-3 or TRBV12-4 to TRBJ1-1; D might be TRBD1 (6 bases). This CDR3 contains 13 residues. V lost 6 bases, J lost 4 bases, and 12 bases lay in between. CDR3: CASSPQGFTEAFF. CDR3 coding DNA: TGTGCCAGCAGCCCACAGGGATTCACTGAAGCTTTCTTT.

The table lists this clone with a few counts. V and J are TRBV6-6 and TRBJ2-3; unclear D gene. CDR1 and CDR2 from the germline V gene are MNHNY and SVGAGI (reference sequence). The CDR3 covers 13 residues. V dropped 7 bases and J dropped 1 base, with 9 bases sitting between them. The CDR3 nucleotides are TGTGCCAGCAAAGAGGCGGGCACAGATACGCAGTATTTT. It codes for CASKEAGTDTQYF.

J is TRBJ2-3 and V is TRBV2, with 10 nucleotides matching TRBD2. V dropped 9 bases and J dropped 3; count of bases not matched to a gene: 9. From germline, CDR1 is SNHLY and CDR2 FYNNEI. The CDR3 runs to 15 residues. The CDR3 DNA reads TGTGCCAGTAGCAGCGGGGGGGCCGGGACAGATACGCAGTATTTT. This sequence encodes CASSSGGAGTDTQYF.

V usage is TRBV4-1 and J usage is TRBJ2-2; the D gene is possibly TRBD2 (5 bases). Between the trimmed V and J ends, which lost 0 bases and 6 bases, there was a span of 14 bases. The CDR3 totals 16 residues. Germline CDR1 and CDR2: MGHRA and YSYEKL. CDR3 DNA sequence: TGCGCCAGCAGCCAAGACGGGGTTCACCTGGCCGGGGAGCTGTTTTTT. Amino acid sequence: CASSQDGVHLAGELFF.

V gene TRBV7-9 combines with J gene TRBJ1-1, with D possibly matching TRBD1 (5 bases). The germline V gene has CDR1 SEHNR and CDR2 FQNEAQ (reference sequence). The CDR3 loop spans 15 amino acids. Trimming removed 2 bases at V and 1 base at J, with 11 bases between. This chain's CDR3 is CASSLTLGGNTEAFF. CDR3 in DNA: TGTGCCAGCAGCTTAACCCTCGGGGGGAACACTGAAGCTTTCTTT.

The CDR3 coding sequence is TGTGCCAGCAGCTTAGGGGACTCACGCGGGGAGCTGTTTTTT. Amino acid sequence: CASSLGDSRGELFF. This rearrangement joins TRBV7-9 to TRBJ2-2; the D gene is possibly TRBD2 (6 bases). CDR1 SEHNR and CDR2 FQNEAQ come from the germline V gene (reference sequence). The CDR3 is made up of 14 amino acids. The ends were cut back, 1 base at V and 7 bases at J, with 10 bases in the middle.

This sequence joins TRBV19 and TRBJ1-4, with 11 bases matching TRBD1. This CDR3 has 17 residues. V trimming: 1 base; J trimming: 10 bases; junction bases outside the gene matches: 11. Germline V lookup: CDR1 LNHDA, CDR2 SQIVND (reference sequence). CDR3 nucleotides: TGTGCCAGTAGTATAGGTTACCGGGACAGGGGGTTGGGAAAACTGTTTTTT. It codes for CASSIGYRDRGLGKLFF.

The chain joins TRBV19 to TRBJ2-2; TRBD1 matches at 9 bases. CDR1 and CDR2 from the germline V gene are LNHDA and SQIVND (reference sequence). The CDR3 spans 16 residues. Trimming removed 7 bases from V and 5 bases from J; junction bases left unmatched: 11. The CDR3: CASIPGQGRWTGELFF. The CDR3 nucleotides read TGTGCCAGTATCCCGGGACAGGGAAGATGGACCGGGGAGCTGTTTTTT.

V and J are TRBV6-2 or TRBV6-3 and TRBJ2-7; TRBD1 is a possible D gene (6 bases). This CDR3 has 15 residues. Germline values: CDR1 MNHEY, CDR2 SVGEGT. Trimming took 5 bases from V and 3 from J, leaving 17 bases between them. The CDR3, as DNA: TGTGCCAGCAGTAACGTACCCCTACAGGGCTACGAGCAGTACTTC. Encoded protein: CASSNVPLQGYEQYF.

J is TRBJ2-1 and V is TRBV5-1; TRBD2 matches at 9 bases. The CDR3 runs 15 residues. V lost 4 bases, J lost 2 bases, and 4 bases stayed unmatched. Germline CDR1 SGHRS, CDR2 YFSETQ. CDR3 sequence reads: CASSPASGAYNEQFF. DNA of the CDR3: TGCGCCAGCAGCCCCGCTAGCGGGGCCTACAATGAGCAGTTCTTC.

The chain couples TRBV7-9 to TRBJ2-7; TRBD2 matches at 8 bases. CDR3 length: 15 amino acids. The germline CDR1 and CDR2 sequences are SEHNR and FQNEAQ (reference sequence). After removal of 5 bases from V and 0 bases from J, the junction contained 6 bases not matched to a gene. CDR3 nucleotide sequence: TGTGCCAGCAGCCCTCTAGCGGGTCTCTCCTACGAGCAGTACTTC. It is translated as CASSPLAGLSYEQYF.

The table lists this clone with a count of one. The J gene is TRBJ1-5, the V gene TRBV6-5, with a possible D match to TRBD1 (5 bases). The CDR3 is made up of 13 amino acids. Germline V CDR1 and CDR2: MNHEY, SVGAGI. V was pared by 11 bases and J by 0 bases, with 11 bases between. The chain's CDR3 is CASATDSNQPQHF. CDR3 nucleotide sequence: TGTGCCTCCGCGACAGATAGCAATCAGCCCCAGCATTTT.

J is TRBJ1-2 and V is TRBV14; D remains ambiguous. Germline V gene sequence: CDR1 SGHDN, CDR2 FVKESK. This CDR3 region has 11 residues. V lost 6 bases, J lost 8 bases, and 10 bases lay in between. CDR3 region: CASRSRGGYTF. CDR3 in DNA: TGTGCCAGCAGAAGCAGAGGAGGCTACACCTTC.

J is TRBJ1-1 and V is TRBV29-1, with D maybe TRBD1 (5 bases). The CDR3 has 11 amino acids. Germline V gene sequence: CDR1 SQVTM, CDR2 ANQGSEA. V was clipped by 6 bases and J by 6 bases, with 11 bases between them. The DNA of the CDR3 is TGCAGCGTGTTTTGGGGGGCTGAAGCTTTCTTT. It codes for CSVFWGAEAFF.

This clone has just a few counts. The CDR3 DNA follows: TGTGCCTGGAGGGGACAGGGAATCGGGGAGCTGTTTTTT. Its translation is CAWRGQGIGELFF. The gene calls are TRBV30 and TRBJ2-2, with 9 nucleotides matching TRBD1. Germline CDR1 and CDR2: GTSNPN and SVGIG (reference sequence). The J segment lost 7 bases and the V segment lost 3 bases, leaving 3 bases of the junction unmatched. The CDR3 contains 13 residues.